Below, 15 T cell receptor beta chains from the same sample are listed, as sequenced in a study of CD8 T cells in ankylosing spondylitis. TCRdb re-analysed the 5' RACE reads in MiXCR, keeping a single row per CDR3 protein. This repertoire shows about 130,000 distinct CDR3 sequences, 10% to 12% found once; its top ten account for roughly 4.5%. The sequenced sample was blood, either unsorted or a sorted T cell fraction (not recorded which). All receptors derive from a female donor with ankylosing spondylitis or in good health (not recorded which).

Many counts were recorded for this clonotype. The chain couples TRBV19 to TRBJ2-7; TRBD2 agrees at 8 bases. J gave up 0 bases and V 6 bases, and 7 bases lay outside the gene matches. Germline CDR1 LNHDA, CDR2 SQIVND (reference sequence). This CDR3 has 15 amino acids. The chain's CDR3 is CASSRWRGDSYEQYF. CDR3 nucleotide sequence: TGTGCCAGTAGCCGTTGGCGGGGGGACTCCTACGAGCAGTACTTC.

Only a few counts were recorded for this clonotype. The CDR3 DNA sequence: TGTGCCAGCAGTTACCTTAATTCACCCCTCCACTTT. Protein product: CASSYLNSPLHF. V gene TRBV6-5 combines with J gene TRBJ1-6; D remains unclear. This CDR3 region has 12 residues. Germline CDR1 and CDR2: MNHEY and SVGAGI. The ends were cut back, 2 bases at V and 6 bases at J, with 2 bases in the middle.

This clonotype was counted ten times or more. V gene TRBV24-1 combines with J gene TRBJ2-1; TRBD1 matches 11 bases. The V segment lost 2 bases and the J segment 5 bases; nucleotides outside the gene matches: 4. The CDR3 totals 16 residues. Germline loops: CDR1 KGHDR, CDR2 SFDVKD. The CDR3 reads CATSDSRDRGDNEQFF. CDR3 nucleotide sequence: TGTGCCACCAGTGATTCGAGGGACAGGGGGGACAATGAGCAGTTCTTC.

Ten or more counts support this clonotype. This chain uses TRBV27 with TRBJ1-5; D remains ambiguous. V was cut by 4 bases and J by 2 bases, with 15 bases left in between. Germline-derived CDR1 and CDR2 are MNHEY and SMNVEV (reference sequence). This CDR3 has 16 amino acids. CDR3 coding DNA: TGTGCCAGCAGTTCAGGCAGAGTTGAAGGCAATCAGCCCCAGCATTTT. Encoded protein: CASSSGRVEGNQPQHF.

A few counts support this clonotype. V usage is TRBV3-1 and J usage is TRBJ2-6, with 7 bases identical to TRBD1. Losses at the gene ends were 3 bases for V and 0 bases for J; bases not matched to a gene: 8. Germline loops: CDR1 LGHDT, CDR2 YNNKEL (reference sequence). This CDR3 is built from 18 residues. The CDR3 bases are TGTGCCAGCAGCCAGGGACCGGGACAGTTCTCTGGGGCCAACGTCCTGACTTTC. It is translated as CASSQGPGQFSGANVLTF.

This clonotype was seen at least ten times. The chain's CDR3 is CASSYGGGGSQPQHF. CDR3 in DNA: TGTGCCAGCAGTTACGGAGGGGGCGGTAGTCAGCCCCAGCATTTT. The chain has TRBV6-5 and TRBJ1-5; 7 bases map to TRBD1. The CDR3 is 15 residues long. Germline V gene sequence: CDR1 MNHEY, CDR2 SVGAGI. Trimming took 2 bases from V and 6 from J; bases not matched to a gene: 7.

A note on this clonotype: A much bigger clone sits one base away, suggesting this may be a read error. A read error is likely, as this CDR3 ends without the conserved phenylalanine or tryptophan. The J gene is TRBJ2-7, the V gene TRBV7-6; TRBD2 matches at 7 bases. Per the germline V gene, CDR1 is SGHVS and CDR2 is FNYEAQ. The J segment lost 2 bases and the V segment lost 1 base, leaving 8 bases of the junction unmatched. The CDR3 spans 16 residues. CDR3 nucleotide sequence: TGTGCCAGCAGCTTAGTTGGGCGGGAGACTCCCTACGAGCAGTACTCC. Encoded protein: CASSLVGRETPYEQYS.

In this sample, this clonotype turned up many times. The chain is built from TRBV6-1 and TRBJ2-7; tentative D call: TRBD2 (6 bases). The ends were cut back, 8 bases at V and 4 bases at J, with 6 bases in the middle. This CDR3 is 10 amino acids long. CDR1 is MNHNS, CDR2 SASEGT, per germline. CDR3 DNA: TGTGCCAGCGGGGGGTACGAGCAGTACTTC. Translated: CASGGYEQYF.

This clonotype turned up a few times. The genes are TRBV5-8 and TRBJ1-5; no clear D. The CDR3 totals 14 residues. The germline V and J ends were trimmed by 1 base and 4 bases, with 9 bases remaining between them. The germline gives CDR1 SGHTS, CDR2 YDEGEE. The CDR3 is CASSLTFANQPQHF. CDR3 DNA: TGTGCCAGCAGCTTGACCTTCGCGAATCAGCCCCAGCATTTT.

This clonotype showed up many times. The chain couples TRBV4-2 to TRBJ2-6; 14 bases match TRBD2. From germline, CDR1 is LGHNA and CDR2 YNFKEQ. The CDR3 loop spans 17 amino acids. V lost 10 bases to trimming and J lost 0 bases; unmatched junction nucleotides: 5. The CDR3 is CATRTSGGSSGANVLTF. The CDR3 nucleotides read TGTGCCACCCGGACTAGCGGGGGGTCCTCTGGGGCCAACGTCCTGACTTTC.

This clonotype was detected many times. The rearrangement links TRBV7-9 to TRBJ1-3; the D is unclear. Germline V lookup: CDR1 SEHNR, CDR2 FQNEAQ (reference sequence). This CDR3 has 14 residues. The V and J ends lost 2 bases and 2 bases respectively, with 7 bases between them. CDR3 DNA sequence: TGTGCCAGCAGCTTAAAGGGTCCTGGAAACACCATATATTTT. Residues: CASSLKGPGNTIYF.

The J gene is TRBJ2-7, the V gene TRBV23-1, with D maybe TRBD2 (5 bases). TRBV23-1 is placed among ORFs of uncertain function. The CDR3 contains 16 residues. Trimming stripped 2 bases from V and 1 base from J, with 15 bases between. The CDR3 region has the DNA TGCGCCAGCAGTCAAATCCGGGAACAGCGATCCTACGAGCAGTACTTC. Translation: CASSQIREQRSYEQYF.

At least ten counts were recorded for this clonotype. The V gene is TRBV28, the J gene TRBJ1-2, with D hard to call. CDR1 is MDHEN and CDR2 is SYDVKM in the germline V gene. The CDR3 sequence is 12 residues long. V lost 2 bases and J 6 bases, leaving 7 bases between the germline ends. In nucleotides, the CDR3 is TGTGCCAGCAGTTTAAATTCCCATGGCTACACCTTC. This translates into CASSLNSHGYTF.

The gene calls are TRBV20-1 and TRBJ2-5; a weak D match, TRBD1 (6 bases). Germline CDR1 reads DFQATT; CDR2 reads SNEGSKA (reference sequence). This CDR3 contains 12 residues. V gave up 7 bases and J gave up 3 bases, with 12 bases separating them. The CDR3 protein is CSVIPGEETQYF. The CDR3 DNA is TGCAGTGTGATCCCAGGGGAAGAGACCCAGTACTTC.

This clonotype came up many times. V is TRBV20-1 and J is TRBJ2-3; 9 bases are a match to TRBD2. The germline V gene has CDR1 DFQATT and CDR2 SNEGSKA (reference sequence). This CDR3 is 15 amino acids long. Germline trimming cut 2 bases from V and 0 bases from J; bases unmatched to any gene: 3. The DNA for the CDR3 is TGCAGTGCTAGACTAGCGGGATTTAGCACAGATACGCAGTATTTT. It is translated as CSARLAGFSTDTQYF.